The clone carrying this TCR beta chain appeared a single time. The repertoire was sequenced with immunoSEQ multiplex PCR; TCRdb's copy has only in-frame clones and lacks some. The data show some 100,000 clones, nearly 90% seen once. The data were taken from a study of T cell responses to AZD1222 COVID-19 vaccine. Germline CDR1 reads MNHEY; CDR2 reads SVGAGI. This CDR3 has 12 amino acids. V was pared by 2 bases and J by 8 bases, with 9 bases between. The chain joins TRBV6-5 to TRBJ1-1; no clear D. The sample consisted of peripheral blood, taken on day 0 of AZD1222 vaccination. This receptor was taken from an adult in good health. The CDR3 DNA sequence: TGTGCCAGCAGTTACCGGGTCGGAGAAGCTTTCTTT. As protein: CASSYRVGEAFF.